Below, one T cell receptor beta chain is given with its context. Random hexamers were used to reverse transcribe roughly 0.5 to 1 ug of RNA. Amplification of TCR beta CDR3 across 54 Vbeta and 13 Jbeta was performed with immunoSEQ multiplex PCR. TCRdb fed the immunoSEQ multiplex PCR reads into MiXCR, producing one record per CDR3 protein. The sample holds 150,000 or so distinct CDR3 sequences, around 96% seen once. The data were taken from a study of CD8 T cells in Susac syndrome. At the level of the study: Clinically active disease was present in five or six of the sequenced Susac syndrome patients. Roughly eight of these patients were in remission. When blood was drawn, patients with Susac syndrome were on intravenous immunoglobulin alone, on corticosteroids, or therapy-naive.

Negative isolation yielded CD8+ and CD4+ T cells; FACS enriched TEMRA cells. Germline CDR1 and CDR2: SQVTM and ANQGSEA. The germline V and J ends were trimmed by 2 bases and 8 bases, with 10 bases remaining between them. The CDR3 runs 13 residues. The rearrangement uses TRBV29-1 and TRBJ1-6; D is perhaps TRBD1 (6 bases). This receptor was taken from a human donor with Susac syndrome. The sequencing input was CD4+ T cells from PBMCs. This CDR3 reads CSVETGRDSPLHF. The CDR3 region has the DNA TGCAGCGTTGAAACAGGGAGAGATTCACCCCTCCACTTT.